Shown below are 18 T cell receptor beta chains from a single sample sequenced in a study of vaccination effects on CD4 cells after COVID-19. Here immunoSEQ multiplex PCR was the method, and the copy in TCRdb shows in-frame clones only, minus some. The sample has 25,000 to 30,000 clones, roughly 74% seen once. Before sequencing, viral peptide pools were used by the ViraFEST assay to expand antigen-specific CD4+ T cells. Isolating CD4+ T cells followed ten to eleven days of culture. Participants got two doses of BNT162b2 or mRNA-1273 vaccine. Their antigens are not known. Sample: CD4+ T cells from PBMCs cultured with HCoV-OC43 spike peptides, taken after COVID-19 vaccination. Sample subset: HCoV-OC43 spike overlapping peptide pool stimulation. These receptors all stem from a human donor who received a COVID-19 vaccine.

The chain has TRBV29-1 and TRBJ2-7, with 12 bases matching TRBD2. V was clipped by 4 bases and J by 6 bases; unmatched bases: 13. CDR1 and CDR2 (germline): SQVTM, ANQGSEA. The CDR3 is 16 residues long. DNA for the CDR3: TGCAGCGTTGCCCCACGACTAGCGGGAGTGGGTTTCGAGCAGTACTTC. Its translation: CSVAPRLAGVGFEQYF.

CDR3 nucleotides: TGTGCCAGCAACCGGGTCCCTGATGACTATGGCTACACCTTC. It translates to CASNRVPDDYGYTF. The chain has TRBV5-5 and TRBJ1-2, with unresolved D. The V end was cut by 6 bases, the J end by 3 bases, with 15 bases between. CDR3 size: 14 residues. CDR1 and CDR2 (germline): SGHKS, YYEKEE (reference sequence).

The CDR3 sequence is CASRATMGQNSGNTIYF. The CDR3 DNA reads as TGTGCCAGCAGGGCGACAATGGGACAAAACTCTGGAAACACCATATATTTT. This rearrangement joins TRBV2 to TRBJ1-3; possible D gene TRBD1, 6 bases. Germline lookup yields CDR1 SNHLY and CDR2 FYNNEI. The ends were cut back, 6 bases at V and 0 bases at J, with 18 bases in the middle. The CDR3 extends over 17 amino acids.

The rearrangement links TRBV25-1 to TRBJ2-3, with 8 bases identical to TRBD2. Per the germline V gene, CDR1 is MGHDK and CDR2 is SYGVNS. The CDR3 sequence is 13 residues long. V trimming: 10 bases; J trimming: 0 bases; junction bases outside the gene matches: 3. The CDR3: CATRGGSTDTQYF. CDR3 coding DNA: TGTGCCACCCGGGGGGGCAGCACAGATACGCAGTATTTT.

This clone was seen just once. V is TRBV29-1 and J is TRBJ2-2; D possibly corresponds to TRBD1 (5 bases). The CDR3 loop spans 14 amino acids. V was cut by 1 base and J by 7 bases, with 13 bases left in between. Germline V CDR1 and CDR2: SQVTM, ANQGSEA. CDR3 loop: CSVEVGRGGGELFF. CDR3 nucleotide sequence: TGCAGCGTTGAAGTGGGTAGGGGCGGCGGGGAGCTGTTTTTT.

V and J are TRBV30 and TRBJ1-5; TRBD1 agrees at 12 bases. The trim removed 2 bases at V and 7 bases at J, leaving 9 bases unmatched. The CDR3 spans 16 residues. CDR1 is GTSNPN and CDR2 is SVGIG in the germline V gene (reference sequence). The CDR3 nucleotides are TGTGCCTGGAGTTCACCCGGGACAGGGGGCGCGCAGCCCCAGCATTTT. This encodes CAWSSPGTGGAQPQHF.

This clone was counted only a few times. The CDR3 loop is CASSSDPSFTETQYF. The DNA for the CDR3 is TGTGCCAGCAGCTCGGACCCCAGTTTTACGGAGACCCAGTACTTC. V usage is TRBV11-2 and J usage is TRBJ2-5, with D unclear. The CDR3 extends over 15 amino acids. Germline V lookup: CDR1 SGHAT, CDR2 FQNNGV. Trimming stripped 4 bases from V and 5 bases from J, with 17 bases between.

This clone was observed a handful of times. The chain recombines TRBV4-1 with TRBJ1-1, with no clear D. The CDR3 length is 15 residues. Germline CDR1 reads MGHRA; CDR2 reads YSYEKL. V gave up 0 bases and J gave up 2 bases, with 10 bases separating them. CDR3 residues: CASSQEYQVNTEAFF. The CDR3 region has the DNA TGCGCCAGCAGCCAAGAGTATCAGGTAAACACTGAAGCTTTCTTT.

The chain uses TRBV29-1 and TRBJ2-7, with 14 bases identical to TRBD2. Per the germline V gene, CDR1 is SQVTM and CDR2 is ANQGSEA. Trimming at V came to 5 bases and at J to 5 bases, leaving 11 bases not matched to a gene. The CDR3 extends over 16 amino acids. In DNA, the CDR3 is TGCAGCGTTAGTTGGAGCGGGACTAGCGGGAGAAACGAGCAGTACTTC. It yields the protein CSVSWSGTSGRNEQYF.

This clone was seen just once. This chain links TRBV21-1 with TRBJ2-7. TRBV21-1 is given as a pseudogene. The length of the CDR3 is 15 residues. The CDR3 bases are TGTGCCAGCAGACCTCCAACCCGAAGCTCCTACGAGCAGTACTTC. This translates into CASRPPTRSSYEQYF.

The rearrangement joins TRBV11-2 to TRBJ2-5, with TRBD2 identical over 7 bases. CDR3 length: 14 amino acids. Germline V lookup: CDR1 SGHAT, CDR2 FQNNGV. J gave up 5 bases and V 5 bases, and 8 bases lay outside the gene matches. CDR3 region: CASSAGTTSETQYF. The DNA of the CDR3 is TGTGCCAGCAGCGCCGGGACTACGTCGGAGACCCAGTACTTC.

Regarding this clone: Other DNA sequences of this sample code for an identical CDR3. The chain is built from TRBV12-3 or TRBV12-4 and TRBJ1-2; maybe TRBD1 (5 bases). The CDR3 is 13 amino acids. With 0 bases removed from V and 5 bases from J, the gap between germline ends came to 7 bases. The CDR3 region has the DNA TGTGCCAGCAGTTTAGCGGGGCCATATGGCTACACCTTC. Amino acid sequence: CASSLAGPYGYTF.

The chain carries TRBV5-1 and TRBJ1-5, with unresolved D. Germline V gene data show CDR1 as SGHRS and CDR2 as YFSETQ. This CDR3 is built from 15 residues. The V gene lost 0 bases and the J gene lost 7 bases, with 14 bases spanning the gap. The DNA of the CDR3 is TGCGCCAGCAGCTTGGGTTGGGGTGGTGGGCAGCCCCAGCATTTT. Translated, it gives CASSLGWGGGQPQHF.

CDR3 protein: CASSLGYGGTGEKLFF. CDR3 coding DNA: TGTGCCAGCAGCTTAGGTTACGGCGGGACAGGGGAAAAACTGTTTTTT. This chain joins TRBV7-9 and TRBJ1-4; 9 bases are a match to TRBD1. Germline lookup yields CDR1 SEHNR and CDR2 FQNEAQ (reference sequence). The junction had 8 bases not matched to a gene; V was cut back by 1 base and J by 8 bases. This CDR3 has 16 amino acids. The complete variable domain, with remaining parts taken from reference TRBV7-9 and TRBJ1-4, reads DTGVSQNPRHKITKRGQNVTFRCDPISEHNRLYWYRQTLGQGPEFLTYFQNEAQLEKSRLLSDRFSAERPKGSFSTLEIQRTEQGDSAMYLCASSLGYGGTGEKLFFGSGTQLSVL.

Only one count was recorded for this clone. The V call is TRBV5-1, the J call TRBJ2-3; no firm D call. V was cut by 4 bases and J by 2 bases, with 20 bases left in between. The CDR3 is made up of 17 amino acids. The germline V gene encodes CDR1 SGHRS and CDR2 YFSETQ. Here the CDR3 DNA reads TGCGCCAGCAGCAAGGAGAGCACTGCAGGCTACACAGATACGCAGTATTTT. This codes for CASSKESTAGYTDTQYF.

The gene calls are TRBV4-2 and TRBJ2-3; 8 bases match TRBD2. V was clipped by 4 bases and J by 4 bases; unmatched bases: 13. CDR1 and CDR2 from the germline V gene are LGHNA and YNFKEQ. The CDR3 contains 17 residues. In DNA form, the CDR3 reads TGTGCCAGCAGCCGCTTCTCGGGCGGGGGGCCCTCAGATACGCAGTATTTT. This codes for CASSRFSGGGPSDTQYF.

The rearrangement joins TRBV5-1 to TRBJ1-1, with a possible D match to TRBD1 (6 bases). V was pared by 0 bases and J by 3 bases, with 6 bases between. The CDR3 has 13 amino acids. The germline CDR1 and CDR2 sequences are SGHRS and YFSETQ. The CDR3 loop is CASSLGTDTEAFF. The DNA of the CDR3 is TGCGCCAGCAGCTTGGGGACAGACACTGAAGCTTTCTTT.

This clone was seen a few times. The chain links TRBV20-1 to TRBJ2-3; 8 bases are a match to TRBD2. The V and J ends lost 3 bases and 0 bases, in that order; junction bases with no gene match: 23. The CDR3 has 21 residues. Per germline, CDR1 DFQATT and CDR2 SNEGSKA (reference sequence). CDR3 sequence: CSASAPFLAGEAPVSTDTQYF. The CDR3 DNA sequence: TGCAGTGCTAGTGCCCCCTTCCTAGCGGGTGAAGCCCCTGTTAGCACAGATACGCAGTATTTT.